This T cell receptor beta chain was sequenced during a study of glioma-infiltrating T cells. The study, taken as a whole, reports: CDR3 overlap between tissue and blood was very small. Non-neoplastic patients had below-expected tissue-blood divergence, while all gliomas exceeded expectation.

The CDR3 covers 14 residues. V was clipped by 4 bases and J by 8 bases; unmatched bases: 4. In regard to this clonotype: Its target is unknown.

Using RNA template, CDR3s of TCR alpha and beta were amplified with iRepertoire arm-PCR. Input was roughly 100-450 ng of tissue mRNA or PBMC total RNA. TCRdb called the multiplex PCR reads again in MiXCR, with one record for every CDR3 protein. The repertoire has about 99,000 distinct CDR3 sequences, less than 30% of them found once; the top ten carry 44%. The chain joins TRBV12-3 or TRBV12-4 to TRBJ1-4, with 10 positions matching TRBD1. Sequenced input: glioma tissue, nonneoplastic brain tissue, or PBMCs (not recorded which). This clonotype was sampled from a human donor with low-grade glioma or glioblastoma, undergoing nonglioma brain surgery, or in good health (not recorded which). CDR3 sequence reads: CASSWTGGGEKLFF. The CDR3 bases are TGTGCCAGCAGTTGGACAGGGGGTGGAGAAAAACTGTTTTTT.